This entry lists 16 T cell receptor beta chains sequenced from one sample in a study of Ad26.COV2.S vaccination and SARS-CoV-2 variants (dated by TCRdb to the early 2020s). What the treatment or condition label conveys for this sample: 15 to 20 received Ad26.COV2.S at low or high dose, single or two shots; roughly 5 received placebo; per-sample allocation not given. Repertoires of vaccine and placebo recipients were sequenced from samples collected on day 63 after the first injection. To prepare the library, the immunoSEQ multiplex PCR assay was applied. TCRdb took over this immuneACCESS table, retaining in-frame rearrangements with V and J assigned. Such tables are incomplete; in checked studies, under half of the missing clones stem from an unresolved V gene, and the remainder is unexplained. A total of roughly 460,000 clones appear in this sample, roughly nine tenths of them only once. The ten top clones hold 1.7% of the sample.

The specimen comprised peripheral blood, sampled in a trial of Ad26.COV2.S vaccine versus placebo. The origin of the receptors is a person between 18 and 60 years old who received the Ad26.COV2.S COVID-19 vaccine or a placebo.

V and J are TRBV2 and TRBJ2-7, with 7 positions matching TRBD2. Germline V gene sequence: CDR1 SNHLY, CDR2 FYNNEI. V gave up 5 bases and J gave up 6 bases; unmatched junction bases: 13. CDR3 length: 15 residues. DNA for the CDR3: TGTGCCAGCAGTTGGGGCGGGGGTGGTTCTTCCGAGCAGTACTTC. It yields the protein CASSWGGGGSSEQYF.

This clone appeared a single time. The chain links TRBV29-1 to TRBJ1-2, with unresolved D. CDR3 size: 14 residues. CDR1 SQVTM and CDR2 ANQGSEA come from the germline V gene. Trimming pared 6 bases from V and 6 bases from J, leaving 20 bases between. Written as DNA, the CDR3 is TGCAGCGTAGACCGCGGATTTACTAAAGATGGCTACACCTTC. Protein product: CSVDRGFTKDGYTF.

V usage is TRBV19 and J usage is TRBJ2-1; 14 positions match TRBD2. The germline V gene has CDR1 LNHDA and CDR2 SQIVND (reference sequence). Germline trimming cut 6 bases from V and 6 bases from J; bases unmatched to any gene: 7. The length of the CDR3 is 16 residues. CDR3 sequence reads: CASSSRGTSGSNEQFF. The CDR3 DNA follows: TGTGCCAGTAGCTCCCGGGGGACTAGCGGGAGCAATGAGCAGTTCTTC.

There are a few counts of this clone. The genes are TRBV2 and TRBJ1-5, with D perhaps TRBD1 (6 bases). Germline CDR1 is SNHLY and CDR2 is FYNNEI. Trimming cost V 1 base and J 0 bases, with 7 bases left between them. The CDR3 consists of 15 residues. The CDR3 here is CASSEGTVSNQPQHF. The CDR3 nucleotides read TGTGCCAGCAGTGAAGGGACAGTTAGCAATCAGCCCCAGCATTTT.

The J gene is TRBJ2-1, the V gene TRBV7-9, with D possibly being TRBD2 (7 bases). V lost 5 bases to trimming and J lost 9 bases, with 17 bases between them. The CDR3 runs 14 residues. CDR1 and CDR2 from the germline V gene are SEHNR and FQNEAQ (reference sequence). CDR3 in amino acids: CASSPGGRQVEQFF. The DNA of the CDR3 is TGTGCCAGCAGCCCCGGGGGGCGCCAGGTTGAGCAGTTCTTC.

The chain couples TRBV3-1 (or the pseudogene TRBV3-2) to TRBJ1-2, with D hard to call. Germline CDR1 LGHDT, CDR2 YNNKEL (reference sequence). The CDR3 sequence is 13 residues long. V dropped 1 base and J dropped 6 bases, with 9 bases sitting between them. CDR3 residues: CASSQGGSHGYTF. In DNA, the CDR3 is TGTGCCAGCAGCCAAGGGGGTTCACATGGCTACACCTTC.

The rearrangement joins TRBV11-2 to TRBJ2-2; D is tentatively TRBD1 or TRBD2 (5 bases each). In germline, CDR1 is SGHAT, CDR2 FQNNGV. This CDR3 contains 16 residues. V gave up 5 bases and J gave up 5 bases, with 18 bases separating them. This chain's CDR3 is CASSPKTASGTGELFF. The CDR3 nucleotides are TGTGCCAGCAGCCCCAAGACAGCTTCGGGGACCGGGGAGCTGTTTTTT.

The chain joins TRBV7-9 to TRBJ2-6, with TRBD1 as a possible D gene (6 bases). CDR3 length equals 15 residues. Trimming cost V 6 bases and J 1 base, with 10 bases left between them. CDR1 and CDR2 (germline): SEHNR, FQNEAQ (reference sequence). The CDR3 sequence: CASSSTGSGANVLTF. DNA of the CDR3: TGTGCCAGCAGTTCAACAGGGTCTGGGGCCAACGTCCTGACTTTC. The variable domain in full, with the rest retrieved from reference TRBV7-9 and TRBJ2-6, is DTGVSQNPRHKITKRGQNVTFRCDPISEHNRLYWYRQTLGQGPEFLTYFQNEAQLEKSRLLSDRFSAERPKGSFSTLEIQRTEQGDSAMYLCASSSTGSGANVLTFGAGSRLTVL.

This sequence joins TRBV6-5 and TRBJ2-7; a possible D gene is TRBD2 (5 bases). This CDR3 is built from 16 residues. V was pared by 0 bases and J by 5 bases, with 17 bases between. Germline CDR1 is MNHEY and CDR2 is SVGAGI. Written as DNA, the CDR3 is TGTGCCAGCAGTTACTCCGGGGAAAGGCTGGCCCACGAGCAGTACTTC. Translation gives CASSYSGERLAHEQYF.

J is TRBJ2-5 and V is TRBV7-3, with 11 bases aligning to TRBD2. Germline-derived CDR1 and CDR2 are SGHTA and FQGTGA. J lost 5 bases, V lost 2 bases, and 22 bases had no gene match. There are 21 residues in the CDR3. DNA of the CDR3: TGTGCCAGCAGCTTACGACCGCCAAAGGGTAGCGGGAGGGCGTTGGTGGAGACCCAGTACTTC. This gives the protein CASSLRPPKGSGRALVETQYF. The full variable domain, its missing parts supplied by reference TRBV7-3 and TRBJ2-5, is GAGVSQTPSNKVTEKGKYVELRCDPISGHTALYWYRQSLGQGPEFLIYFQGTGAADDSGLPNDRFFAVRPEGSVSTLKIQRTERGDSAVYLCASSLRPPKGSGRALVETQYFGPGTRLLVL.

This chain uses TRBV10-1 with TRBJ2-1, with D perhaps being TRBD1 or TRBD2 (5 bases each). Germline-derived CDR1 and CDR2 are WNHNN and SYGVQD (reference sequence). V lost 7 bases and J 5 bases, leaving 15 bases between the germline ends. CDR3 length equals 14 residues. CDR3 in DNA: TGCGCCAGCATGGCAGGGTCGGGGAACAATGAGCAGTTCTTC. Protein product: CASMAGSGNNEQFF.

The V call is TRBV28, the J call TRBJ2-1; TRBD1 aligns across 9 bases. J gave up 3 bases and V 5 bases, and 8 bases lay outside the gene matches. Per the germline V gene, CDR1 is MDHEN and CDR2 is SYDVKM. The CDR3 is 16 amino acids. The CDR3 DNA reads as TGTGCCAGCAGTGTACCGGGACAGGGCTTCTACAATGAGCAGTTCTTC. Its translation is CASSVPGQGFYNEQFF.

To note about this clone: Other DNA sequences in this specimen translate into the identical CDR3. The rearrangement joins TRBV3-1 (or the pseudogene TRBV3-2) to TRBJ1-2; D ambiguous. The CDR3 totals 13 residues. The V end lost 5 bases, the J end lost 2 bases, and 9 bases lay between the germline ends. Per the germline V gene, CDR1 is LGHDT and CDR2 is YNNKEL (reference sequence). The CDR3: CASSLDGNYGYTF. In DNA form, the CDR3 reads TGTGCCAGCAGCTTGGACGGAAACTATGGCTACACCTTC.

The gene calls are TRBV29-1 and TRBJ1-2; the D is unclear. V lost 0 bases and J 3 bases, leaving 8 bases between the germline ends. CDR1 and CDR2 (germline): SQVTM, ANQGSEA. This CDR3 is 13 amino acids long. The CDR3 loop is CSVEDPSDYGYTF. CDR3 bases: TGCAGCGTTGAAGATCCGAGTGACTATGGCTACACCTTC.

The chain uses TRBV7-9 and TRBJ1-6; D gene ambiguous. V lost 1 base and J lost 4, with 5 bases in between. The CDR3 is 14 residues long. The germline V gene encodes CDR1 SEHNR and CDR2 FQNEAQ (reference sequence). The CDR3 protein is CASSLDRYNSPLHF. The CDR3 region has the DNA TGTGCCAGCAGCTTAGACCGTTATAATTCACCCCTCCACTTT.

The chain combines TRBV18 with TRBJ2-3; D gene ambiguous. V was cut by 3 bases and J by 4 bases, with 11 bases left in between. The CDR3 extends over 14 amino acids. Per the germline V gene, CDR1 is KGHSH and CDR2 is LQKENI. In DNA, the CDR3 is TGTGCCAGCTCACCCGGTGGATTTTCAGATACGCAGTATTTT. Translated, it gives CASSPGGFSDTQYF.